These T cell receptor beta chains were read from a single sample in a study of PD-1 and CTLA-4 blockade in melanoma. The assay was immunoSEQ multiplex PCR, and TCRdb's table has in-frame clones only and misses some. Among some 15,000 clones listed, 73% were seen once. The source material was CD8+ T cells from peripheral blood, sampled before anti-PD-1 treatment. All receptors derive from a human donor with melanoma. The CDR3 runs from the conserved cysteine through the conserved F or W. A D gene is named only where the DNA matches it firmly. Clone size, where shown, is once, few, many, or a class for clones that have expanded.

clone_size: NA; v_call: TRBV6-1; d_call: TRBD2; j_call: TRBJ2-3; cdr3_aa: CASSETGGVQTQYF; cdr3_nt: TGTGCCAGCAGTGAGACGGGGGGAGTCCAAACGCAGTATTTT
clone_size: NA; v_call: TRBV6-5; d_call: TRBD2; j_call: TRBJ2-7; cdr3_aa: CASTPGLAGGREQYF; cdr3_nt: TGTGCCAGCACCCCGGGACTAGCGGGAGGGAGAGAGCAGTACTTC
clone_size: NA; v_call: TRBV12-5; d_call: NA; j_call: TRBJ2-5; cdr3_aa: CASGFSARRADQETQYF; cdr3_nt: TGTGCTAGTGGTTTTTCCGCCCGGAGAGCGGACCAAGAGACCCAGTACTTC
clone_size: NA; v_call: TRBV19; d_call: TRBD1; j_call: TRBJ2-7; cdr3_aa: CASSIGTGSYEQYF; cdr3_nt: TGTGCCAGTAGTATAGGGACAGGGAGCTACGAGCAGTACTTC
clone_size: NA; v_call: TRBV2; d_call: NA; j_call: TRBJ2-7; cdr3_aa: CASTEGRRGEAYEQYF; cdr3_nt: TGTGCCAGCACCGAGGGTAGGAGGGGAGAGGCCTACGAGCAGTACTTC
clone_size: NA; v_call: TRBV7-9; d_call: TRBD1; j_call: TRBJ1-2; cdr3_aa: CASSYASGTGDGYTF; cdr3_nt: TGTGCCAGCAGCTACGCCTCCGGGACAGGAGATGGCTACACCTTC
clone_size: NA; v_call: TRBV6-5; d_call: NA; j_call: TRBJ2-5; cdr3_aa: CASRFQETQYF; cdr3_nt: TGTGCCAGCCGCTTCCAAGAGACCCAGTACTTC
clone_size: medium-sized; v_call: TRBV4-1; d_call: TRBD1; j_call: TRBJ1-5; cdr3_aa: CASSQDRTGRQPQHF; cdr3_nt: TGCGCCAGCAGCCAAGATAGGACAGGGAGACAGCCCCAGCATTTT
clone_size: NA; v_call: TRBV2; d_call: NA; j_call: TRBJ2-1; cdr3_aa: CASSEGMSYNEQFF; cdr3_nt: TGTGCCAGCAGTGAAGGTATGTCCTACAATGAGCAGTTCTTC
clone_size: NA; v_call: TRBV13; d_call: NA; j_call: TRBJ2-3; cdr3_aa: CASSLGSSTDTQYF; cdr3_nt: TGTGCCAGCAGCTTAGGATCAAGCACAGATACGCAGTATTTT
clone_size: NA; v_call: TRBV29-1; d_call: TRBD1; j_call: TRBJ2-7; cdr3_aa: CSVRQGIYEQYF; cdr3_nt: TGCAGCGTTCGACAGGGGATTTACGAGCAGTACTTC
clone_size: NA; v_call: TRBV9; d_call: NA; j_call: TRBJ1-2; cdr3_aa: CASSVPSAPSNYGYTF; cdr3_nt: TGTGCCAGCAGCGTACCCTCAGCACCCTCTAACTATGGCTACACCTTC
clone_size: once; v_call: TRBV27; d_call: NA; j_call: TRBJ1-2; cdr3_aa: CASSLKGTGYGYTF; cdr3_nt: TGTGCCAGCAGTTTGAAGGGGACGGGCTATGGCTACACCTTC
clone_size: NA; v_call: TRBV27; d_call: NA; j_call: TRBJ1-2; cdr3_aa: CASSLSGMGYGYTF; cdr3_nt: TGTGCCAGCAGTTTAAGCGGGATGGGCTATGGCTACACCTTC
clone_size: NA; v_call: TRBV6-1; d_call: NA; j_call: TRBJ1-1; cdr3_aa: CASSDPRGGLNTEAFF; cdr3_nt: TGTGCCAGCAGTGATCCCCGTGGGGGACTAAACACTGAAGCTTTCTTT
clone_size: NA; v_call: TRBV6-5; d_call: NA; j_call: TRBJ1-1; cdr3_aa: CASSYGGGEAFF; cdr3_nt: TGTGCCAGCAGTTATGGAGGTGGGGAAGCTTTCTTT
clone_size: NA; v_call: TRBV7-8; d_call: NA; j_call: TRBJ1-2; cdr3_aa: CASSLGGGDSYGYTF; cdr3_nt: TGTGCCAGCAGCTTAGGGGGGGGAGATTCATATGGCTACACCTTC
clone_size: NA; v_call: TRBV24-1; d_call: NA; j_call: TRBJ2-5; cdr3_aa: CATAGFPRETQYF; cdr3_nt: TGTGCCACCGCAGGGTTCCCTAGGGAGACCCAGTACTTC
clone_size: NA; v_call: TRBV5-1; d_call: TRBD2; j_call: TRBJ2-1; cdr3_aa: CASSLAGDRNEQFF; cdr3_nt: TGCGCCAGCAGCCTAGCGGGAGATCGGAATGAGCAGTTCTTC
clone_size: NA; v_call: TRBV7-9; d_call: NA; j_call: TRBJ2-7; cdr3_aa: CASSLLRDTPYEQYF; cdr3_nt: TGTGCCAGCAGCTTACTCCGGGACACCCCCTACGAGCAGTACTTC